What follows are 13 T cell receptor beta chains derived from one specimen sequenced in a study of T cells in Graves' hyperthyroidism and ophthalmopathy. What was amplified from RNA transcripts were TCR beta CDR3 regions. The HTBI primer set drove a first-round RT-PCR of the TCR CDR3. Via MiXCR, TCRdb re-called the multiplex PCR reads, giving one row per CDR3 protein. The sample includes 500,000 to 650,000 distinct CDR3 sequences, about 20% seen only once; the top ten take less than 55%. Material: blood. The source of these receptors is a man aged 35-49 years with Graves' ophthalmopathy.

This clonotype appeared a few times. For the CDR3, the DNA is TGCAGTGCTAGAGAGGGACAGCCTATCGCCTACAATGAGCAGTTCTTC. Translated, it gives CSAREGQPIAYNEQFF. The chain couples TRBV20-1 to TRBJ2-1, with 7 bases lining up with TRBD1. Germline values: CDR1 DFQATT, CDR2 SNEGSKA (reference sequence). The junction had 7 bases not matched to a gene; V was cut back by 0 bases and J by 2 bases. This CDR3 is 16 amino acids long.

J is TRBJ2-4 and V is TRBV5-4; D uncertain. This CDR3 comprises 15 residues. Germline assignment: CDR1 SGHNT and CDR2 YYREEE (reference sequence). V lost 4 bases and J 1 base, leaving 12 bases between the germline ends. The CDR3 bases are TGTGCCAGCAGCCTGGCCCCGTCGGCCAAAAACATTCAGTACTTC. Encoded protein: CASSLAPSAKNIQYF.

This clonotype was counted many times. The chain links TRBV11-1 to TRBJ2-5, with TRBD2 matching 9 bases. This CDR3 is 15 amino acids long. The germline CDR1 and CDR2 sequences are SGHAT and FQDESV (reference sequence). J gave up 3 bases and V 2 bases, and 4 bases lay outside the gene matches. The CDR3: CASSLYLAGKETQYF. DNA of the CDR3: TGTGCCAGCAGCTTATACCTAGCGGGAAAAGAGACCCAGTACTTC. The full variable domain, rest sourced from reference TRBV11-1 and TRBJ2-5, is EAEVAQSPRYKITEKSQAVAFWCDPISGHATLYWYRQILGQGPELLVQFQDESVVDDSQLPKDRFSAERLKGVDSTLKIQPAELGDSAMYLCASSLYLAGKETQYFGPGTRLLVL.

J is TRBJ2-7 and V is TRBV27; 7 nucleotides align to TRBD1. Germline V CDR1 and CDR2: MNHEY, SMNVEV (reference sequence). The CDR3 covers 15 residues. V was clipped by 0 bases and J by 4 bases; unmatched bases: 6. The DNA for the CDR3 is TGTGCCAGCAGTTTATCGAACAGGGGCCTGTACGAGCAGTACTTC. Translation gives CASSLSNRGLYEQYF.

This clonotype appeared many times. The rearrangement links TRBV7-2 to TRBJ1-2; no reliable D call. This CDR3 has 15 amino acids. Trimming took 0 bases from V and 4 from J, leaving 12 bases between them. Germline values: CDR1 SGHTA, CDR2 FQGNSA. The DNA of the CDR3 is TGTGCCAGCAGCTTAGCGATAGGGCGAGTCTATGGCTACACCTTC. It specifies CASSLAIGRVYGYTF.

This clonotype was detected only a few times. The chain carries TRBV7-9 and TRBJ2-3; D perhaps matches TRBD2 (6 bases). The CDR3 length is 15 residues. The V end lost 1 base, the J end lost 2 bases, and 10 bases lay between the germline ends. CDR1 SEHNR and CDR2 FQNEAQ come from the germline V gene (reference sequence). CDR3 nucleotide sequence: TGTGCCAGCAGCTTAGGGAGGCGGGACACAGATACGCAGTATTTT. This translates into CASSLGRRDTDTQYF.

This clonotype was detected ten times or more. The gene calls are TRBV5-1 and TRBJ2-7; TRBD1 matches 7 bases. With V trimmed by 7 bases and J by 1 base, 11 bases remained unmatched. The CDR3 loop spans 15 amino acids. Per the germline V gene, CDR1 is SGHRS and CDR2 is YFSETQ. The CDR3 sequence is CASATGGRGSYEQYF. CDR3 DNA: TGCGCCAGCGCTACCGGTGGCAGGGGGTCCTACGAGCAGTACTTC.

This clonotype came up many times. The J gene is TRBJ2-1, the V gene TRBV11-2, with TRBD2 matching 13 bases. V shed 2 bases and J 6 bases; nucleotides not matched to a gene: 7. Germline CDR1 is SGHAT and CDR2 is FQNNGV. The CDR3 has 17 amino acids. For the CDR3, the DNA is TGTGCCAGCAGCTTATCCCCCCGGACTAGCGGGGGCAATGAGCAGTTCTTC. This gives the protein CASSLSPRTSGGNEQFF.

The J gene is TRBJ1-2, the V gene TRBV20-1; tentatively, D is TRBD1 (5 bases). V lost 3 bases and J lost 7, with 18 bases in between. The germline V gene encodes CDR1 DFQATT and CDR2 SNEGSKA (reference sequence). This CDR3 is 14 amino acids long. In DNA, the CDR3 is TGCAGTGCTAGTCACGGGTCAGGGCTCGCTGGCTACACCTTC. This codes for CSASHGSGLAGYTF.

The CDR3 sequence: CASSLATVQETQYF. CDR3 sequence (DNA): TGTGCCAGCAGCTTGGCGACAGTTCAAGAGACCCAGTACTTC. The chain recombines TRBV5-4 with TRBJ2-5; D is possibly TRBD1 (5 bases). V was clipped by 0 bases and J by 2 bases, with 8 bases between them. The CDR3 totals 14 residues. Looked up from germline, CDR1 is SGHNT and CDR2 is YYREEE (reference sequence).

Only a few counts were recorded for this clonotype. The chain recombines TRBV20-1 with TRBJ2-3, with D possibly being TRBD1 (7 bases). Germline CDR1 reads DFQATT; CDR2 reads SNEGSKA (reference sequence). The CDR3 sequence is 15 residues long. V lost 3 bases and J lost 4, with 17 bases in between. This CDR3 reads CSASPAGQRADTQYF. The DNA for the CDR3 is TGCAGTGCTAGCCCGGCGGGACAGCGCGCAGATACGCAGTATTTT.

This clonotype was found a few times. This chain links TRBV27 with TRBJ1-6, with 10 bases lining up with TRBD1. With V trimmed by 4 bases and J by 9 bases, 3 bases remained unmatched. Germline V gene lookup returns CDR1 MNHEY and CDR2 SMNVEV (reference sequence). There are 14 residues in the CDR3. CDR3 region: CASSSGTGVSPLHF. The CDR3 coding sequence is TGTGCCAGCAGTTCCGGGACAGGGGTTTCACCCCTCCACTTT.

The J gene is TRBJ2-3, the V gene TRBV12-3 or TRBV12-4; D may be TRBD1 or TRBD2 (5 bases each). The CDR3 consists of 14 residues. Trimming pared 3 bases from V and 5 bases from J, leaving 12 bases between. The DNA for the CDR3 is TGTGCCAGCAGTTTTGCTGGGACGCAAGATACGCAGTATTTT. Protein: CASSFAGTQDTQYF.